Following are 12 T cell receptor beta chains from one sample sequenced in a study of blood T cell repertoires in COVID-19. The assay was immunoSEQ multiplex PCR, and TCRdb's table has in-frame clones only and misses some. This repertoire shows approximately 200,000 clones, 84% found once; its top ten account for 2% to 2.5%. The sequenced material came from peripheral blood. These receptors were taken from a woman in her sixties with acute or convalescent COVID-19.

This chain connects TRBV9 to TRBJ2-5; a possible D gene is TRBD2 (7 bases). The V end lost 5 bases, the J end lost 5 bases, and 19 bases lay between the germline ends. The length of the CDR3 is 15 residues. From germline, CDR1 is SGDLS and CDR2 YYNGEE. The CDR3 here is CASSLGGGLLETQYF. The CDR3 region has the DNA TGTGCCAGCAGTCTAGGGGGGGGCCTGTTGGAGACCCAGTACTTC.

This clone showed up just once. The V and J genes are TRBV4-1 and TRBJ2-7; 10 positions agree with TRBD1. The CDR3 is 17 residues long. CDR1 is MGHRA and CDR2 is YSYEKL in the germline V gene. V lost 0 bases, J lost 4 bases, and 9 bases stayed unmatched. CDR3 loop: CASSQEGSTGGFYEQYF. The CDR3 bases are TGCGCCAGCAGCCAAGAAGGCTCGACAGGGGGCTTTTACGAGCAGTACTTC.

The CDR3 nucleotides read TGTGCCAGCAGCGTAGATCCAGGGGATTACTATGGCTACACCTTC. This translates into CASSVDPGDYYGYTF. The chain carries TRBV9 and TRBJ1-2; maybe TRBD1 (6 bases). CDR3 length equals 15 residues. Germline V gene data show CDR1 as SGDLS and CDR2 as YYNGEE. V shed 0 bases and J shed 3 bases, with 12 bases lying between them.

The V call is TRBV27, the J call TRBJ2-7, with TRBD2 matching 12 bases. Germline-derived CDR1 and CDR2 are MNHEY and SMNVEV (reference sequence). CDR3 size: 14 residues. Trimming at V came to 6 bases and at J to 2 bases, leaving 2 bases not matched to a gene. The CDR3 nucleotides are TGTGCCAGCAGGAGGACTAGCGGGGCCTACGAGCAGTACTTC. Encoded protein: CASRRTSGAYEQYF.

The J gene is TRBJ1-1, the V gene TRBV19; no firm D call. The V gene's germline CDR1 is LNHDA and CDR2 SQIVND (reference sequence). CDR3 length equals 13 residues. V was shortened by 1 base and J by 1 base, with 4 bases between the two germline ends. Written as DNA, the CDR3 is TGTGCCAGTAGTATAGTTAAGAACACTGAAGCTTTCTTT. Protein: CASSIVKNTEAFF.

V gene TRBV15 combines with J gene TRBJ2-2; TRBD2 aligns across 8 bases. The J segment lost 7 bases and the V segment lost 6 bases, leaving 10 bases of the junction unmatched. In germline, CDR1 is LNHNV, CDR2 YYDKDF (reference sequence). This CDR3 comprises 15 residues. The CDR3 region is CATRPGRVWVGELFF. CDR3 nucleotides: TGTGCCACCAGGCCCGGGAGGGTTTGGGTCGGGGAGCTGTTTTTT.

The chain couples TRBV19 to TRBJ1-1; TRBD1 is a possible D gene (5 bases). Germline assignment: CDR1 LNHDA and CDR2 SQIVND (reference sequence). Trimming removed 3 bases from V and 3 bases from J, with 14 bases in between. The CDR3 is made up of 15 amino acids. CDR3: CASSMGRAGDTEAFF. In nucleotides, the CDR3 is TGTGCCAGTAGTATGGGACGGGCGGGAGACACTGAAGCTTTCTTT.

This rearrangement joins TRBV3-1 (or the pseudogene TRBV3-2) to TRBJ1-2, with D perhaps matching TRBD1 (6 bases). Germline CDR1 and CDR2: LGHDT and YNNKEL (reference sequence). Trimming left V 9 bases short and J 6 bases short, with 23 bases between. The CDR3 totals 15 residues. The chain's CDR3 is CARRFGDTCPDGYTF. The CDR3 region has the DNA TGTGCCAGGAGATTTGGGGACACTTGCCCGGATGGCTACACCTTC.

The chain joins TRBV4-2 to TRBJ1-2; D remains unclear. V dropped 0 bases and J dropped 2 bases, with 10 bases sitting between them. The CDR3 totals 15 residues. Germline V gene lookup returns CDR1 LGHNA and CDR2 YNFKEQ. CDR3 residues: CASSQEWEANYGYTF. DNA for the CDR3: TGTGCCAGCAGCCAAGAATGGGAGGCAAACTATGGCTACACCTTC.

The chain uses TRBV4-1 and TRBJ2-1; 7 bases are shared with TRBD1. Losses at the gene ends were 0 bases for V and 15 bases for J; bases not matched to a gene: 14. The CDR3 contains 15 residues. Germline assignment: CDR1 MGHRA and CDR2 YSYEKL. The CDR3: CASSQDRDSGRGPFF. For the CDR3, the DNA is TGCGCCAGCAGCCAAGATCGGGACAGCGGTCGGGGTCCGTTCTTC.

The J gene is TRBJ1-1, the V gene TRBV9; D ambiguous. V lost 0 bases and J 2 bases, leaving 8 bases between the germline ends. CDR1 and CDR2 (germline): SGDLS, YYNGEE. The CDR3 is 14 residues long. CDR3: CASSVATDNTEAFF. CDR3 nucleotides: TGTGCCAGCAGCGTAGCCACAGACAACACTGAAGCTTTCTTT.

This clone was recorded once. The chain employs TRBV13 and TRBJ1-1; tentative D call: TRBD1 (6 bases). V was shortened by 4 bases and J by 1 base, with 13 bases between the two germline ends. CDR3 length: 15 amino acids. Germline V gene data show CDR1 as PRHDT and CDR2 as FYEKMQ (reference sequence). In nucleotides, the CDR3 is TGTGCCAGCAGCTCGGGGGGGGCTTGGAACACTGAAGCTTTCTTT. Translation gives CASSSGGAWNTEAFF.